This TCR beta chain emerged from a study of blood T cells in healthy people across ages. For the second PCR, which ran for about 7 to 12 cycles, a sample-barcoded 5' primer and a J-beta primer mix were used. TCRdb redid the calling of the 5' RACE reads with MiXCR, one entry per CDR3 protein. Among 1 million or so distinct CDR3 sequences listed, 20% to 25% were seen once. Separately, the same data were catalogued under a study of T cells of mothers and their children.

The sequenced sample consisted of blood. This receptor was obtained from a girl aged 2 to 10 in good health.

The CDR3 loop is CATSDWSSYNEQFF. CDR3 in DNA: TGTGCCACCTCCGACTGGAGCTCCTACAATGAGCAGTTCTTC. This chain joins TRBV24-1 and TRBJ2-1; D is uncertain. Looked up from germline, CDR1 is KGHDR and CDR2 is SFDVKD. V was trimmed by 9 bases and J by 0 bases, leaving 11 bases between them. The CDR3 runs to 14 residues.